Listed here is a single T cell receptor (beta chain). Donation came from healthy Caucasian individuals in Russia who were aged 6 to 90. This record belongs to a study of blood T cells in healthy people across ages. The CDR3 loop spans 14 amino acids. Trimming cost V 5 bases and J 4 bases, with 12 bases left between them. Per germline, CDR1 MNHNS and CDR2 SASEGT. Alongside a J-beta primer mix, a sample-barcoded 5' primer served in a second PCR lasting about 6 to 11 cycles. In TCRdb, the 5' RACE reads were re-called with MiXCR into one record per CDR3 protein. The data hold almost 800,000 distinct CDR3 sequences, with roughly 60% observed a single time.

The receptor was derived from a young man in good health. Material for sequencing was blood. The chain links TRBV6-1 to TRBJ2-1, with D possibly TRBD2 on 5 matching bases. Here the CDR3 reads CASSQRSNYNEQFF. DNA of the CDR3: TGTGCCAGCAGTCAGCGGAGCAATTACAATGAGCAGTTCTTC.